This T cell receptor (beta chain) was captured by sequencing in a study of response to subunit inactivated influenza vaccine. Germline V gives CDR1 SGHTA, CDR2 FQGNSA. The length of the CDR3 is 15 residues. After removal of 4 bases from V and 6 bases from J, the junction contained 8 bases not matched to a gene. In TCRdb, the RT-PCR reads were re-called with MiXCR into one record per CDR3 protein. This sample yields more than 550,000 distinct CDR3 sequences, of which about 10% are seen a single time; approximately 11% belongs to the top ten. These data were likewise used in another study, on T cells expressing NK-cell markers. From that paper: With UMIs, 5'RACE template switching was used to make TCR beta cDNA. These clonotypes also led the CD3+CD56-NKG2C+ fraction in a handful of donors.

The sample consisted of PBMCs from blood, taken on the day of vaccination. The sequence derives from a man aged 45-65 years who received an inactivated influenza vaccine. This sequence joins TRBV7-2 and TRBJ2-1, with 8 bases fitting TRBD2. This CDR3 is CASSSSGLEGNEQFF. DNA of the CDR3: TGTGCCAGCAGCTCCTCGGGACTAGAGGGCAATGAGCAGTTCTTC.